This T cell receptor beta chain stems from a study of T cells in Graves' hyperthyroidism and ophthalmopathy. This clonotype was detected a few times. Its antigen is unidentified. RNA transcripts yielded amplified TCR beta CDR3 regions. The study used the HTBI primer set for a first-round RT-PCR of the TCR CDR3. TCRdb analysed the multiplex PCR reads with MiXCR anew, one entry per CDR3 protein. The sample consists of 500,000 to 650,000 distinct CDR3 sequences, just under 20% of them appearing once. Germline CDR1 is SGHTA and CDR2 is FQGNSA. Losses at the gene ends were 1 base for V and 9 bases for J; bases not matched to a gene: 8. This CDR3 has 15 residues. The PBMCs were taken from roughly 10 ml of fresh peripheral blood. Study-wide results and caveats: Before onset, by a median of about six months, the model predicted ophthalmopathy. Through a model of 13 V-J features, ophthalmopathy was separated from stable hyperthyroidism.

Sequenced input: blood. The gene calls are TRBV7-2 and TRBJ2-7; 11 nucleotides agree with TRBD2. The TCR was taken from a man aged 35 to 55 with Graves' ophthalmopathy. The CDR3 bases are TGTGCCAGCAGCTTAGTCGGGCCCGGGACTAGCGGGCAGTACTTC. Protein sequence: CASSLVGPGTSGQYF.